This T cell receptor (beta chain) was sequenced for a study of identical twins. Germline V gene sequence: CDR1 SGHTA, CDR2 FQGNSA. This CDR3 is 14 amino acids long. Trimming shortened V by 8 bases and J by 4 bases, and 15 bases separated the two germline ends. Through template switching, a universal primer site was introduced, and the cDNA contained unique molecular identifiers. TCRdb fed the 5' RACE reads into MiXCR, producing one record per CDR3 protein. The sample lists roughly 720,000 distinct CDR3 sequences, roughly 18% occurring once. This sample was shared with a second study, whose subject was T cells expressing NK-cell markers. According to that study: Of CD8+ T cells, about 1.0-8% belonged to dominant NKG2C+ clonotypes in five to seven donors.

The receptor's source is a woman aged 18-35 years in good health. The chain carries TRBV7-2 and TRBJ1-3, with D possibly TRBD1 on 5 matching bases. The sequencing sample was made of PBMCs. In nucleotides, the CDR3 is TGTGCCAGCTCCCTAGGGGAGGGAGGAAACACCATATATTTT. Translation gives CASSLGEGGNTIYF.